This T cell receptor beta chain was observed in a study of long-term antiretroviral therapy in people with HIV. General study points: Repertoires in HIV (unlike those of controls) had narrower CDR3 length ranges. Pre-ART expanded clones dominated the repertoire at every time point. No data were available on ART adherence, viral resistance or therapy changes. Transplant donor controls retained higher diversity, though diversity increased after ART.

Version v3.0 of the immunoSEQ assay was performed at survey level. Produced via immunoSEQ multiplex PCR; TCRdb's table is partial and in-frame only. The data hold 20,000 or so clones, with around four fifths observed a single time. Germline values: CDR1 LGHNA, CDR2 YSLEER. The CDR3 sequence is 18 residues long. Germline trimming cut 3 bases from V and 1 base from J; bases unmatched to any gene: 8. Regarding this clone: Antigen: not known.

The clonotype comes from a young man with HIV. The V and J genes are TRBV4-3 and TRBJ2-7; TRBD2 matches at 14 bases. The sequenced sample was unsorted PBMCs, obtained approximately 5.7 years after starting antiretroviral therapy. CDR3 DNA: TGCGCCAGCAGCCAGAAGCTAGGACTAGCGGGAGGATCCTACGAGCAGTACTTC. Residues: CASSQKLGLAGGSYEQYF.